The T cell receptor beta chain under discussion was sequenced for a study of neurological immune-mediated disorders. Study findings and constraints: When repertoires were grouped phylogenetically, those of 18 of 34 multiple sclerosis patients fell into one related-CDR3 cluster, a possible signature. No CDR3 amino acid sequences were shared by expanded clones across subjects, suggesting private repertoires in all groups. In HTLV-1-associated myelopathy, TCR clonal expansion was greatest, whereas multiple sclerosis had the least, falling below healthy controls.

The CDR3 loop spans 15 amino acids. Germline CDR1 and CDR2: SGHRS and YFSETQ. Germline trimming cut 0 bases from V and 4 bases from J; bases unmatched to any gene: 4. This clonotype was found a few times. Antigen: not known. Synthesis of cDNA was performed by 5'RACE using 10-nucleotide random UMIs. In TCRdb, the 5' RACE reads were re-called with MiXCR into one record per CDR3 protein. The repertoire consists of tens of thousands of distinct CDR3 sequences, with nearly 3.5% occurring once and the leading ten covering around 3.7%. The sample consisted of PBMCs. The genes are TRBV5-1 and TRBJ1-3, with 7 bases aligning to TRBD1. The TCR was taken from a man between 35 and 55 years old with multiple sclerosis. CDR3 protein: CASSLGDRVGNTIYF. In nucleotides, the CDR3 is TGCGCCAGCAGCTTGGGTGACAGGGTCGGAAACACCATATATTTT.